These 14 T cell receptor beta chains share one sample of origin, sequenced in a study of immune evolution from preneoplasia to lung adenocarcinoma. Produced via immunoSEQ multiplex PCR; TCRdb's table is partial and in-frame only. The sample includes 9,500 to 10,000 clones, over 60% of them seen just once. The sample consisted of FFPE minimally invasive lung adenocarcinoma tissue. The receptors come from a person in their 70s with lung adenocarcinoma. Some clones in this sample may be carry-over from other donors' samples.

The chain recombines TRBV30 with TRBJ1-3; 7 bases match TRBD1. The germline V gene encodes CDR1 GTSNPN and CDR2 SVGIG (reference sequence). The V gene end was trimmed by 0 bases and the J gene end by 2 bases; junction bases not matched to a gene: 1. The CDR3 consists of 14 residues. CDR3 sequence (DNA): TGTGCCTGGAGTGTCAGGGGGACTGGAAACACCATATATTTT. Its protein is CAWSVRGTGNTIYF. Together with reference TRBV30 and TRBJ1-3, the CDR3 gives the full variable domain: SQTIHQWPATLVQPVGSPLSLECTVEGTSNPNLYWYRQAAGRGLQLLFYSVGIGQISSEVPQNLSASRPQDRQFILSSKKLLLSDSGFYLCAWSVRGTGNTIYFGEGSWLTVV.

For this clone: Compared with germline, one end of the junction differs, possibly owing to a read error. The sample contains more than one DNA sequence encoding this CDR3. This chain uses TRBV30 with TRBJ1-1, with TRBD1 identical over 10 bases. The CDR3 totals 13 residues. Germline values: CDR1 GTSNPN, CDR2 SVGIG (reference sequence). Here the CDR3 reads CAWVGQGGTEAFF. The DNA of the CDR3 is TGTGCCTGGGTAGGACAGGGGGGGACTGAAGCTTTTTTT. Full variable domain (remainder filled in from reference TRBV30 and TRBJ1-1): SQTIHQWPATLVQPVGSPLSLECTVEGTSNPNLYWYRQAAGRGLQLLFYSVGIGQISSEVPQNLSASRPQDRQFILSSKKLLLSDSGFYLCAWVGQGGTEAFFGQGTRLTVV.

In its sample, this clone was seen once. This chain links TRBV12-5 with TRBJ2-7; a possible D gene is TRBD1 (7 bases). The CDR3 spans 14 residues. V dropped 5 bases and J dropped 0 bases, with 11 bases sitting between them. Germline V gene lookup returns CDR1 LGHNT and CDR2 FRNRAP. The CDR3 coding sequence is TGTGCTAGTGGTCCAGGGGGGCACTCCTACGAGCAGTACTTC. Its translation: CASGPGGHSYEQYF.

The chain carries TRBV9 and TRBJ2-1; 11 nucleotides line up with TRBD2. The CDR3 is made up of 17 amino acids. Germline CDR1 reads SGDLS; CDR2 reads YYNGEE. Trimming removed 1 base from V and 1 base from J; junction bases left unmatched: 4. The DNA for the CDR3 is TGTGCCAGCAGCGTACGCGGACTAGCGGGTTCCTACAATGAGCAGTTCTTC. It translates to CASSVRGLAGSYNEQFF.

The chain is built from TRBV11-1 and TRBJ1-1; possibly TRBD1 for D (5 bases). The V end lost 1 base, the J end lost 1 base, and 10 bases lay between the germline ends. The CDR3 extends over 15 amino acids. Germline V gives CDR1 SGHAT, CDR2 FQDESV (reference sequence). CDR3 DNA: TGTGCCAGCAGCTTAGGGGACGTGGGGAACACTGAAGCTTTCTTT. Amino acid sequence: CASSLGDVGNTEAFF.

This clone was detected only once. This sequence joins TRBV28 and TRBJ1-2, with 7 bases lining up with TRBD1. Trimming cost V 7 bases and J 2 bases; bases outside gene matches: 13. The CDR3 spans 16 residues. The germline CDR1 and CDR2 sequences are MDHEN and SYDVKM. CDR3 sequence: CASTHPRGRPNYGYTF. In DNA, the CDR3 is TGTGCCAGCACCCACCCGAGGGGGCGACCAAACTATGGCTACACCTTC.

The V call is TRBV5-6, the J call TRBJ1-1, with 7 nucleotides matching TRBD1. The CDR3 length is 16 residues. Trimming took 0 bases from V and 4 from J; bases not matched to a gene: 9. In germline, CDR1 is SGHDT, CDR2 YYEEEE. This CDR3 reads CASSLAGGSFVTEAFF. CDR3 bases: TGTGCCAGCAGCTTGGCAGGGGGGTCGTTCGTCACTGAAGCTTTCTTT. The whole variable domain, filled in from reference TRBV5-6 and TRBJ1-1, reads DAGVTQSPTHLIKTRGQQVTLRCSPKSGHDTVSWYQQALGQGPQFIFQYYEEEERQRGNFPDRFSGHQFPNYSSELNVNALLLGDSALYLCASSLAGGSFVTEAFFGQGTRLTVV.

The genes are TRBV10-3 and TRBJ2-5; D remains unclear. The CDR3 sequence is 13 residues long. The V gene's germline CDR1 is ENHRY and CDR2 SYGVKD. Trimming removed 6 bases at V and 3 bases at J, with 11 bases between. CDR3 region: CAISPGTEETQYF. DNA of the CDR3: TGTGCCATCAGCCCAGGCACGGAAGAGACCCAGTACTTC.

The chain couples TRBV7-9 to TRBJ1-1, with D possibly TRBD1 on 5 matching bases. Per germline, CDR1 SEHNR and CDR2 FQNEAQ (reference sequence). With 2 bases removed from V and 7 bases from J, the gap between germline ends came to 11 bases. This CDR3 spans 13 amino acids. The CDR3 region is CASSLYGDGEAFF. The CDR3 DNA follows: TGTGCCAGCAGCTTATACGGGGACGGTGAAGCTTTCTTT.

The chain couples TRBV11-3 to TRBJ2-1; 11 positions agree with TRBD2. Germline CDR1 SGHNT, CDR2 YENEEA. This CDR3 has 16 residues. J was trimmed by 5 bases and V by 5 bases; bases with no gene match: 8. The CDR3 sequence is CASSASGTSGNNEQFF. The CDR3 nucleotides are TGTGCCAGCAGCGCCTCCGGGACTAGCGGCAACAATGAGCAGTTCTTC.

This clone was picked up one time. The CDR3 bases are TGTGCCAGCAGCTTAGATCTTGAGGGGCGCAGAGCTTTCTTT. Protein: CASSLDLEGRRAFF. V is TRBV11-2 and J is TRBJ1-1, with a possible D match to TRBD1 (5 bases). Deletions cut 0 bases from V and 10 bases from J, with 15 bases between. CDR3 size: 14 residues. Germline lookup yields CDR1 SGHAT and CDR2 FQNNGV. The full variable domain, completed using reference TRBV11-2 and TRBJ1-1, is EAGVAQSPRYKIIEKRQSVAFWCNPISGHATLYWYQQILGQGPKLLIQFQNNGVVDDSQLPKDRFSAERLKGVDSTLKIQPAKLEDSAVYLCASSLDLEGRRAFFGQGTRLTVV.

The genes are TRBV5-4 and TRBJ2-2; D gene uncertain. Trimming removed 2 bases at V and 0 bases at J, with 2 bases between. Per germline, CDR1 SGHNT and CDR2 YYREEE (reference sequence). The CDR3 has 13 amino acids. The CDR3 DNA sequence: TGTGCCAGCAGCTTACCGAACACCGGGGAGCTGTTTTTT. Translating it yields CASSLPNTGELFF.

DNA of the CDR3: TGTGCCAGCAGGGCCCGGGGGGTAGGATATTATGGCTACACCTTC. Encoded protein: CASRARGVGYYGYTF. V is TRBV2 and J is TRBJ1-2; weak D call: TRBD1 (5 bases). Germline V gene lookup returns CDR1 SNHLY and CDR2 FYNNEI. The CDR3 spans 15 residues. V shed 6 bases and J shed 5 bases, with 19 bases lying between them. Together with reference TRBV2 and TRBJ1-2, the CDR3 gives the full variable domain: EPEVTQTPSHQVTQMGQEVILRCVPISNHLYFYWYRQILGQKVEFLVSFYNNEISEKSEIFDDQFSVERPDGSNFTLKIRSTKLEDSAMYFCASRARGVGYYGYTFGSGTRLTVV.

This chain links TRBV5-1 with TRBJ1-1; D unresolved. Trimming took 0 bases from V and 11 from J, leaving 8 bases between them. Germline V gene sequence: CDR1 SGHRS, CDR2 YFSETQ. This CDR3 contains 11 residues. The CDR3 is CASSLGVGAFF. The CDR3 DNA follows: TGCGCCAGCAGCTTGGGGGTCGGGGCTTTCTTT.